This T cell receptor (beta chain) was recovered during a study of memory CD4+ T cells and cytomegalovirus serostatus. On the study more broadly: Donors were healthy Belgian adults, several CMV seropositive and roughly 25 seronegative. Overall study findings and caveats: Each of approximately 63 CMV-associated TCRbeta sequences occurred in one to five individuals.

Assay used: immunoSEQ multiplex PCR; TCRdb lists only in-frame clones, some missing. This sample carries 55,000 to 65,000 clones, approximately 82% of them seen once, and the ten largest clones take roughly 0.5%. Notes on this clone: Its antigen is currently unknown.

Single viable CD3+CD4+CD8-CD45RO+ cells were sorted as the memory CD4+ T cells. Serum IgG to CMV pp150, pp28, p38 and p52 defined serostatus. CDR3 length: 17 amino acids. Germline CDR1 MGHRA, CDR2 YSYEKL. Trimming removed 0 bases from V and 2 bases from J, with 17 bases in between. The TCR sequence derives from an adult in good health and CMV-seronegative. Some clones in this sample may be carry-over from other donors' samples. Sequenced: memory CD4+ T cells from blood. The chain employs TRBV4-1 and TRBJ2-7; D not certain. The CDR3 DNA sequence: TGCGCCAGCAGCCAAGAAGTTCCGGGTCAGGTCACCTACGAGCAGTACTTC. Its protein is CASSQEVPGQVTYEQYF.